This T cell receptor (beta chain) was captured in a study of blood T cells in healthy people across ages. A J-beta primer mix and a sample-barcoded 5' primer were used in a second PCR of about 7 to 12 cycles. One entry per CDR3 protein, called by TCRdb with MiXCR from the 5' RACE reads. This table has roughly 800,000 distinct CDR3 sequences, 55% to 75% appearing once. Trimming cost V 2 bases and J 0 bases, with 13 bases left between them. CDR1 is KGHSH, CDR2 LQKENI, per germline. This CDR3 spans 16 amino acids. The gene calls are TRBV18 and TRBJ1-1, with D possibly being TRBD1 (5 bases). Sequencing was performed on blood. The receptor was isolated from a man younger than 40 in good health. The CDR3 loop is CASSPETAIMNTEAFF. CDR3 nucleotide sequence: TGTGCCAGCTCACCAGAGACAGCCATCATGAACACTGAAGCTTTCTTT.